This passage covers 28 T cell receptor beta chains from one sample sequenced in a study of cytomegalovirus exposure and HLA in healthy donors. The PCR was carried out with 60 Vbeta primers and 13 Jbeta primers. TCRdb keeps only in-frame clones here, not all; method: immunoSEQ multiplex PCR. The sample lists some 160,000 clones; roughly 80% were seen once. The sample was PBMCs. The receptors originated from a woman in her thirties or forties in good health and CMV-seropositive.

The rearrangement joins TRBV5-4 to TRBJ2-1, with 8 bases identical to TRBD2. This CDR3 region has 16 residues. J was trimmed by 2 bases and V by 5 bases; bases with no gene match: 9. Germline CDR1 and CDR2: SGHNT and YYREEE (reference sequence). The CDR3 DNA sequence: TGTGCCAGCAGTCTAGCGGGCTCGACCCCCTACAATGAGCAGTTCTTC. Its protein product is CASSLAGSTPYNEQFF.

This chain links TRBV5-1 with TRBJ2-1; possible D gene TRBD1, 6 bases. V lost 0 bases to trimming and J lost 4 bases, with 14 bases between them. This CDR3 has 16 amino acids. Germline assignment: CDR1 SGHRS and CDR2 YFSETQ. CDR3 DNA sequence: TGCGCCAGCAGCTTGGCCGCCAGGGGAAATTACAATGAGCAGTTCTTC. Translating it yields CASSLAARGNYNEQFF.

The CDR3 bases are TGTGCCAGCAGCTTGGGGTCCGGGACACGGGTTGAGCAGTTCTTC. As protein: CASSLGSGTRVEQFF. The chain couples TRBV5-8 to TRBJ2-1, with D tentatively TRBD1 (6 bases). The V and J ends lost 0 bases and 9 bases respectively, with 16 bases between them. Germline V CDR1 and CDR2: SGHTS, YDEGEE. The CDR3 runs 15 residues.

V usage is TRBV5-5 and J usage is TRBJ2-3; 8 nucleotides align to TRBD2. Germline V CDR1 and CDR2: SGHKS, YYEKEE (reference sequence). CDR3 length: 18 residues. V gave up 1 base and J gave up 0 bases; unmatched junction bases: 10. The CDR3 DNA reads as TGTGCCAGCAGCTTGACCGGAGCTAGCGGGTTGAGCACAGATACGCAGTATTTT. This gives the protein CASSLTGASGLSTDTQYF.

The table lists this clone with a count of one. The chain uses TRBV7-9 and TRBJ2-4; D ambiguous. Germline CDR1 and CDR2: SEHNR and FQNEAQ (reference sequence). CDR3 length: 17 residues. V was shortened by 1 base and J by 0 bases, with 13 bases between the two germline ends. CDR3 coding DNA: TGTGCCAGCAGCTTAGTTGTTACGGTTTCAGCCAAAAACATTCAGTACTTC. Protein product: CASSLVVTVSAKNIQYF.

This chain connects TRBV10-1 to TRBJ1-1, with 8 bases matching TRBD1. Germline CDR1 reads WNHNN; CDR2 reads SYGVQD (reference sequence). V lost 6 bases, J lost 6 bases, and 6 bases stayed unmatched. This CDR3 spans 13 amino acids. The CDR3 DNA sequence: TGCGCCAGCAGATCGGACAGGGTCGCTGAAGCTTTCTTT. Amino acid sequence: CASRSDRVAEAFF.

This chain links TRBV7-9 with TRBJ1-2; 8 nucleotides agree with TRBD1. The CDR3 has 14 residues. Per the germline V gene, CDR1 is SEHNR and CDR2 is FQNEAQ (reference sequence). V lost 2 bases to trimming and J lost 7 bases; unmatched junction nucleotides: 6. This CDR3 reads CASSLNPGGFGYTF. CDR3 in DNA: TGTGCCAGCAGCTTAAATCCAGGGGGCTTTGGCTACACCTTC.

This clone showed up just a few times. The chain couples TRBV23-1 to TRBJ2-1; D not resolved. TRBV23-1 qualifies as an ORF whose function is uncertain. CDR3 length: 14 amino acids. Trimming pared 3 bases from V and 3 bases from J, leaving 9 bases between. Written as DNA, the CDR3 is TGCGCCAGCAGTCAGTCCCGGAGCTACAATGAGCAGTTCTTC. Residues: CASSQSRSYNEQFF.

The gene calls are TRBV5-8 and TRBJ2-4; D possibly corresponds to TRBD1 (6 bases). This CDR3 is built from 16 residues. Germline values: CDR1 SGHTS, CDR2 YDEGEE. V lost 1 base and J 0 bases, leaving 11 bases between the germline ends. This CDR3 reads CASSLSGAGAKNIQYF. The CDR3 coding sequence is TGTGCCAGCAGCTTGTCAGGGGCGGGAGCCAAAAACATTCAGTACTTC.

This sequence joins TRBV5-1 and TRBJ2-4, with a tentative D call TRBD1 (5 bases). The ends were cut back, 3 bases at V and 0 bases at J, with 10 bases in the middle. The CDR3 totals 15 residues. Germline V gene sequence: CDR1 SGHRS, CDR2 YFSETQ. CDR3 DNA sequence: TGCGCCAGCAGCTCACAGGCTTTAGCCAAAAACATTCAGTACTTC. This translates into CASSSQALAKNIQYF.

This clone came up a few times. The CDR3 protein is CASSPRDTYEQYF. In nucleotides, the CDR3 is TGTGCCAGCTCACCACGGGACACCTACGAGCAGTACTTC. J is TRBJ2-7 and V is TRBV18; possible D gene TRBD1, 6 bases. This CDR3 is built from 13 residues. Germline CDR1 KGHSH, CDR2 LQKENI. Trimming removed 1 base at V and 2 bases at J, with 6 bases between.

The genes are TRBV14 and TRBJ2-5; TRBD2 agrees at 10 bases. The CDR3 is 19 amino acids. J lost 1 base, V lost 4 bases, and 15 bases had no gene match. The V gene's germline CDR1 is SGHDN and CDR2 FVKESK. The CDR3 nucleotides are TGTGCCAGCAGCCGGAGTCGAGGACTTAGCGGGAGGTTCCAAGAGACCCAGTACTTC. Translation: CASSRSRGLSGRFQETQYF.

The chain joins TRBV29-1 to TRBJ2-5; 7 nucleotides agree with TRBD2. Trimming at V came to 7 bases and at J to 5 bases, leaving 10 bases not matched to a gene. The CDR3 is made up of 13 amino acids. CDR1 and CDR2 (germline): SQVTM, ANQGSEA. The CDR3 loop is CSERAGPGETQYF. The CDR3 DNA reads TGCAGCGAAAGAGCGGGACCCGGGGAGACCCAGTACTTC. Full variable domain (outside the CDR3, taken from reference TRBV29-1 and TRBJ2-5): SAVISQKPSRDICQRGTSLTIQCQVDSQVTMMFWYRQQPGQSLTLIATANQGSEATYESGFVIDKFPISRPNLTFSTLTVSNMSPEDSSIYLCSERAGPGETQYFGPGTRLLVL.

The V gene is TRBV6-1, the J gene TRBJ2-3; D possibly corresponds to TRBD2 (7 bases). Per germline, CDR1 MNHNS and CDR2 SASEGT. The CDR3 covers 12 residues. Trimming took off 11 bases at V and 5 bases at J, with 14 bases between the two ends. CDR3 bases: TGTGCCGGGGGGGAGGGGGGAGATACGCAGTATTTT. Amino acids: CAGGEGGDTQYF.

The CDR3 bases are TGTGCCAGCAGTAGGACTAGCGGCCCCTACAATGAGCAGTTCTTC. It is translated as CASSRTSGPYNEQFF. The chain uses TRBV25-1 and TRBJ2-1, with TRBD2 matching 10 bases. CDR3 length equals 15 residues. Trimming took 5 bases from V and 2 from J; bases not matched to a gene: 3. Germline values: CDR1 MGHDK, CDR2 SYGVNS.

This clone turned up a few times. The chain has TRBV6-5 and TRBJ1-4, with TRBD1 matching over 10 bases. Trimming took 2 bases from V and 5 from J; bases not matched to a gene: 5. The CDR3 is 16 amino acids. Germline CDR1 reads MNHEY; CDR2 reads SVGAGI. The CDR3 region has the DNA TGTGCCAGCAGTTACGCAACGGGACAGGGGAATGAAAAACTGTTTTTT. This codes for CASSYATGQGNEKLFF.

This clone has only one observation. The chain employs TRBV5-4 and TRBJ1-6; possibly TRBD1 for D (5 bases). This CDR3 comprises 16 residues. Germline V gene lookup returns CDR1 SGHNT and CDR2 YYREEE (reference sequence). The V end was cut by 0 bases, the J end by 7 bases, with 14 bases between. The CDR3, as DNA: TGTGCCAGCAGCTTGGGATCCGGGGGATCAAATTCACCCCTCCACTTT. The encoded protein is CASSLGSGGSNSPLHF.

This chain links TRBV28 with TRBJ2-1; 8 bases line up with TRBD1. V dropped 4 bases and J dropped 6; count of bases not matched to a gene: 8. The germline CDR1 and CDR2 sequences are MDHEN and SYDVKM. The CDR3 is 15 amino acids. CDR3 protein: CASSSPDRVFNEQFF. The DNA for the CDR3 is TGTGCCAGCAGTTCCCCGGACAGGGTATTCAATGAGCAGTTCTTC.

J is TRBJ2-7 and V is TRBV4-3; 7 bases are shared with TRBD1. V was pared by 0 bases and J by 1 base, with 3 bases of the junction left unmatched. The CDR3 spans 15 residues. The germline V gene encodes CDR1 LGHNA and CDR2 YSLEER. This chain's CDR3 is CASSQDKTGSYEQYF. The DNA for the CDR3 is TGCGCCAGCAGCCAAGACAAGACAGGGTCCTACGAGCAGTACTTC.

The chain has TRBV2 and TRBJ2-5, with a possible D match to TRBD1 (5 bases). The germline V and J ends were trimmed by 7 bases and 2 bases, with 11 bases remaining between them. This CDR3 is 13 amino acids long. Germline V gene lookup returns CDR1 SNHLY and CDR2 FYNNEI. CDR3 region: CASKGQVQETQYF. The CDR3 DNA is TGTGCCAGCAAGGGGCAGGTACAAGAGACCCAGTACTTC. The entire variable domain, with the rest obtained from reference TRBV2 and TRBJ2-5, is as follows: EPEVTQTPSHQVTQMGQEVILRCVPISNHLYFYWYRQILGQKVEFLVSFYNNEISEKSEIFDDQFSVERPDGSNFTLKIRSTKLEDSAMYFCASKGQVQETQYFGPGTRLLVL.

This clone occurred once. This rearrangement joins TRBV28 to TRBJ2-2, with 8 bases that match TRBD2. With V trimmed by 7 bases and J by 5 bases, 9 bases remained unmatched. Germline lookup yields CDR1 MDHEN and CDR2 SYDVKM. The CDR3 runs 15 residues. The CDR3 nucleotides read TGTGCCAGCAACCGCCCGGGGGGGGAGACCGGGGAGCTGTTTTTT. Protein: CASNRPGGETGELFF.

The rearrangement joins TRBV7-9 to TRBJ1-5; D might be TRBD1 (6 bases). The CDR3 totals 13 residues. Germline CDR1 reads SEHNR; CDR2 reads FQNEAQ (reference sequence). The germline V and J ends were trimmed by 6 bases and 5 bases, with 11 bases remaining between them. This CDR3 is CASSFSGDQPQHF. CDR3 coding DNA: TGTGCCAGCAGTTTCTCAGGGGATCAGCCCCAGCATTTT.

The V and J genes are TRBV30 and TRBJ2-7; a possible D gene is TRBD2 (6 bases). The V end lost 4 bases, the J end lost 4 bases, and 17 bases lay between the germline ends. The CDR3 is made up of 14 amino acids. From germline, CDR1 is GTSNPN and CDR2 SVGIG (reference sequence). The CDR3 DNA reads as TGTGCCTGGAAGGGCGTACGGGAGAATTACGAGCAGTACTTC. Encoded protein: CAWKGVRENYEQYF.

This clone appeared once. The gene calls are TRBV9 and TRBJ2-7, with D possibly TRBD2 on 6 matching bases. Trimming stripped 5 bases from V and 6 bases from J, with 15 bases between. Germline CDR1 reads SGDLS; CDR2 reads YYNGEE. The CDR3 is 13 residues long. CDR3 DNA: TGTGCCAGCAGTTCGGGGGTGGGGATCGAGCAGTACTTC. Translating it yields CASSSGVGIEQYF.

The V gene is TRBV5-1, the J gene TRBJ2-3; TRBD2 is a possible D gene (5 bases). The CDR3 totals 14 residues. Germline CDR1 SGHRS, CDR2 YFSETQ. The V and J ends lost 4 bases and 2 bases respectively, with 11 bases between them. The CDR3 spells CASSASGDTDTQYF. The CDR3 bases are TGCGCCAGCAGCGCCTCCGGGGACACAGATACGCAGTATTTT.

This chain's CDR3 is CASSLHSGQPQHF. The CDR3 coding sequence is TGTGCCAGCAGCCTCCATTCGGGTCAGCCCCAGCATTTT. The chain joins TRBV7-3 to TRBJ1-5, with no clear D. Germline assignment: CDR1 SGHTA and CDR2 FQGTGA. The germline V and J ends were trimmed by 5 bases and 6 bases, with 11 bases remaining between them. The CDR3 extends over 13 amino acids.

CDR3: CASSSSGASPYEQYF. Here the CDR3 DNA reads TGTGCCAGCAGTTCAAGCGGGGCCTCCCCCTACGAGCAGTACTTC. The chain recombines TRBV6-5 with TRBJ2-7; 7 bases agree with TRBD2. This CDR3 contains 15 residues. Germline V lookup: CDR1 MNHEY, CDR2 SVGAGI. V was clipped by 4 bases and J by 2 bases; unmatched bases: 8.

The CDR3 DNA follows: TGCGCCAGCAGCCCCCTAGCGGAAAGCACAGATACGCAGTATTTT. Encoded protein: CASSPLAESTDTQYF. V gene TRBV4-1 combines with J gene TRBJ2-3; 7 nucleotides line up with TRBD2. V shed 4 bases and J 0 bases; nucleotides not matched to a gene: 4. Germline lookup yields CDR1 MGHRA and CDR2 YSYEKL. CDR3 length: 15 residues.